Reported below is one T cell receptor (beta chain). Repertoires were generated with immunoSEQ multiplex PCR, while TCRdb's copy carries only in-frame clones and drops some. The sample holds 90,000 to 140,000 clones, about 83% seen once. The source of the sample is a study of control samples from healthy donors and cancer patients. The source of this sequence is a woman in her forties or fifties in good health. The sample comprised blood.

CDR3 in amino acids: CASSLSQRGYGYTF. CDR3 DNA sequence: TGTGCCAGCAGCTTATCCCAAAGAGGCTATGGCTACACCTTC. This chain uses TRBV7-9 with TRBJ1-2; D unclear. Germline assignment: CDR1 SEHNR and CDR2 FQNEAQ (reference sequence). CDR3 length: 14 residues. V was pared by 2 bases and J by 4 bases, with 11 bases between.